The 14 T cell receptor beta chains reported below all come from one sample, sequenced in a study of cytotoxic CD8 clonotypes in ibrutinib-treated CLL. The protocol was immunoSEQ multiplex PCR, while the TCRdb copy is restricted to in-frame clones and leaves out a portion. The top ten hold 4.6% of the sample, which has approximately 150,000 clones, roughly four fifths seen once. The input for sequencing was PBMCs, taken after 24 months of ibrutinib treatment. The receptors originated from a human donor with chronic lymphocytic leukemia.

The rearrangement links TRBV27 to TRBJ1-4; D remains ambiguous. This CDR3 region has 15 residues. Germline V lookup: CDR1 MNHEY, CDR2 SMNVEV (reference sequence). V lost 4 bases and J 5 bases, leaving 14 bases between the germline ends. Written as DNA, the CDR3 is TGTGCCAGCAGTTCCCTCGGACCGGTCAATGAAAAACTGTTTTTT. As protein: CASSSLGPVNEKLFF.

The chain has TRBV28 and TRBJ2-6; a weak D match, TRBD2 (7 bases). The CDR3 sequence is 17 residues long. CDR1 is MDHEN and CDR2 is SYDVKM in the germline V gene. Trimming shortened V by 6 bases and J by 0 bases, and 15 bases separated the two germline ends. The CDR3 nucleotides read TGTGCCAGCAGGTGGGGAGGGGGATACTCTGGGGCCAACGTCCTGACTTTC. Translation gives CASRWGGGYSGANVLTF.

CDR3 sequence: CASGLLHEQFF. The CDR3 nucleotides read TGTGCTAGTGGTCTCCTCCATGAGCAGTTCTTC. The rearrangement joins TRBV12-5 to TRBJ2-1; D gene unclear. The CDR3 loop spans 11 amino acids. Deletions cut 5 bases from V and 8 bases from J, with 7 bases between. From germline, CDR1 is LGHNT and CDR2 FRNRAP.

This clone turned up a few times. The genes are TRBV14 and TRBJ1-1; no firm D call. The V end was cut by 4 bases, the J end by 2 bases, with 17 bases between. CDR3 length equals 16 residues. Germline V gene lookup returns CDR1 SGHDN and CDR2 FVKESK. CDR3 DNA: TGTGCCAGCAGCCCCCACGGTGGACGGAGTAACACTGAAGCTTTCTTT. Translating gives CASSPHGGRSNTEAFF.

This clone was counted a single time. The chain employs TRBV27 and TRBJ2-2; tentative D call: TRBD1 (6 bases). From germline, CDR1 is MNHEY and CDR2 SMNVEV (reference sequence). This CDR3 is 12 amino acids long. V dropped 11 bases and J dropped 4 bases, with 11 bases sitting between them. This chain's CDR3 is CASQGRTGELFF. In nucleotides, the CDR3 is TGTGCCTCGCAGGGGCGCACCGGGGAGCTGTTTTTT.

This rearrangement joins TRBV29-1 to TRBJ2-1; D call uncertain. Looked up from germline, CDR1 is SQVTM and CDR2 is ANQGSEA. With 3 bases removed from V and 7 bases from J, the gap between germline ends came to 7 bases. The length of the CDR3 is 11 residues. The CDR3 bases are TGCAGCGTTGACTGGGGAAATGAGCAGTTCTTC. It encodes CSVDWGNEQFF.

The V call is TRBV7-2, the J call TRBJ2-7, with 10 bases fitting TRBD2. The ends lost 5 bases at V and 7 bases at J; junction bases unmatched: 11. CDR3 size: 15 residues. Germline V CDR1 and CDR2: SGHTA, FQGNSA. The CDR3 DNA sequence: TGTGCCAGCAGCCCCGGACTAGCGGCAATTCAGGAGCAGTACTTC. Amino acid sequence: CASSPGLAAIQEQYF. Filled out from reference TRBV7-2 and TRBJ2-7, the complete variable domain reads GAGVSQSPSNKVTEKGKDVELRCDPISGHTALYWYRQSLGQGLEFLIYFQGNSAPDKSGLPSDRFSAERTGGSVSTLTIQRTQQEDSAVYLCASSPGLAAIQEQYFGPGTRLTVT.

The gene calls are TRBV2 and TRBJ2-3, with D maybe TRBD1 (6 bases). The V gene's germline CDR1 is SNHLY and CDR2 FYNNEI. This CDR3 spans 17 amino acids. Trimming stripped 1 base from V and 0 bases from J, with 14 bases between. CDR3 nucleotide sequence: TGTGCCAGCAGTGAAGTACAGGGTTTTGGGAGCACAGATACGCAGTATTTT. Translated: CASSEVQGFGSTDTQYF. The variable domain in full, with the rest retrieved from reference TRBV2 and TRBJ2-3, is EPEVTQTPSHQVTQMGQEVILRCVPISNHLYFYWYRQILGQKVEFLVSFYNNEISEKSEIFDDQFSVERPDGSNFTLKIRSTKLEDSAMYFCASSEVQGFGSTDTQYFGPGTRLTVL.

The CDR3 nucleotides are TGTGCCGGCGGGCAGTTCTACGAGCAGTACTTC. Its protein product is CAGGQFYEQYF. The chain carries TRBV30 and TRBJ2-7; TRBD2 might be the D (5 bases). Deletions cut 8 bases from V and 3 bases from J, with 11 bases between. The CDR3 has 11 amino acids. CDR1 GTSNPN and CDR2 SVGIG come from the germline V gene (reference sequence).

This chain uses TRBV19 with TRBJ1-2; perhaps TRBD1 as D (6 bases). The germline V and J ends were trimmed by 5 bases and 8 bases, with 15 bases remaining between them. Looked up from germline, CDR1 is LNHDA and CDR2 is SQIVND (reference sequence). The CDR3 runs to 13 residues. DNA for the CDR3: TGTGCCAGTAGTGCGGCAGGGGTCGGGGGCTACACCTTC. Protein sequence: CASSAAGVGGYTF.

The rearrangement links TRBV7-9 to TRBJ2-6; D perhaps matches TRBD1 (6 bases). The V gene's germline CDR1 is SEHNR and CDR2 FQNEAQ (reference sequence). The V end lost 1 base, the J end lost 0 bases, and 16 bases lay between the germline ends. This CDR3 has 19 amino acids. The CDR3 DNA follows: TGTGCCAGCAGCTTAGGCCGGGACATTACCTCCTCTGGGGCCAACGTCCTGACTTTC. Protein sequence: CASSLGRDITSSGANVLTF.

The CDR3 DNA follows: TGTGCCAGCAGCGTATCCTCGAACACTGAAGCTTTCTTT. It translates to CASSVSSNTEAFF. The J gene is TRBJ1-1, the V gene TRBV9; no reliable D call. Germline assignment: CDR1 SGDLS and CDR2 YYNGEE. Trimming removed 1 base from V and 1 base from J, with 5 bases in between. The CDR3 length is 13 residues.

The rearrangement links TRBV5-5 to TRBJ1-6; 7 positions agree with TRBD1. There are 15 residues in the CDR3. The V gene's germline CDR1 is SGHKS and CDR2 YYEKEE (reference sequence). V was pared by 2 bases and J by 4 bases, with 3 bases of the junction left unmatched. The CDR3 DNA reads as TGTGCCAGCAGCTTAATACAGGGGTATAATTCACCCCTCCACTTT. Protein sequence: CASSLIQGYNSPLHF.

In its sample, this clone was seen a few times. This chain joins TRBV18 and TRBJ1-1; D might be TRBD1 (6 bases). Deletions cut 3 bases from V and 7 bases from J, with 12 bases between. The length of the CDR3 is 13 residues. Germline loops: CDR1 KGHSH, CDR2 LQKENI. CDR3 residues: CASSPPGQLEAFF. The CDR3 region has the DNA TGTGCCAGCTCACCCCCCGGACAGCTTGAAGCTTTCTTT.